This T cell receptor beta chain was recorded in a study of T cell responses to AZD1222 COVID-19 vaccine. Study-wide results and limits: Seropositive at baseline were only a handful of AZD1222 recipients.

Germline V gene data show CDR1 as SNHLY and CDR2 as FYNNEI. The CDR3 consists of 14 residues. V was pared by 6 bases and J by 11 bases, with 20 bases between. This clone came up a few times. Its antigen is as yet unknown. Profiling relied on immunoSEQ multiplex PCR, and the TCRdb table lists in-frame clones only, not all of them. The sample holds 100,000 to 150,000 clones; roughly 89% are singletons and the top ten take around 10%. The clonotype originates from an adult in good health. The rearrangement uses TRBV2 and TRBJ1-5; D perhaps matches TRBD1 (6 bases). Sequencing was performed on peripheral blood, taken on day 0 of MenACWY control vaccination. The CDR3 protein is CASRGTRTIKTQHF. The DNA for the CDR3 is TGTGCCAGCAGAGGGACACGGACTATTAAGACCCAGCATTTT.